What follows describes a single T cell receptor (beta chain). Its antigen is unidentified. Profiling relied on immunoSEQ multiplex PCR, and the TCRdb table lists in-frame clones only, not all of them. Among roughly 120,000 clones listed, about 85% were seen once. This sample was included in a study of T cell responses to AZD1222 COVID-19 vaccine. Overall study context: Second doses were pooled across both intervals (about 4 or about 12 weeks).

Deletions cut 0 bases from V and 5 bases from J, with 10 bases between. The V gene's germline CDR1 is MNHNY and CDR2 SVGAGI (reference sequence). This CDR3 is built from 15 residues. Study observations and caveats: Nearly half of the spike-specific TCRs reportedly recognize variant regions that carry no mutations. Repertoire sampling occurred only after the peak T cell response.

The chain carries TRBV6-6 and TRBJ2-2, with a tentative D call TRBD2 (5 bases). The sample consisted of peripheral blood, taken on day 0 of AZD1222 vaccination. The sequence derives from an adult in good health. The CDR3 DNA reads as TGTGCCAGCAGTTACTCGAAGAGGGTGACCGGGGAGCTGTTTTTT. Translation: CASSYSKRVTGELFF.